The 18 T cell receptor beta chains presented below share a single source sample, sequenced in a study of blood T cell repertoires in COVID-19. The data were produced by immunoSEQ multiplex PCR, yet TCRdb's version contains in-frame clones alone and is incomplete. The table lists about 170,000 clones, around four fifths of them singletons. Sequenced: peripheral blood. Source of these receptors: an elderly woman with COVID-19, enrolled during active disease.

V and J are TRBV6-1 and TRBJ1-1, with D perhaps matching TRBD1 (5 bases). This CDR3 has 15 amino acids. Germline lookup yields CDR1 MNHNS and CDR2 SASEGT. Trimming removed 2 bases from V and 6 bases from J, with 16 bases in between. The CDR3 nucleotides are TGTGCCAGCAGTGAAAGGGGCGGTTGGGGTGCTGAAGCTTTCTTT. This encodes CASSERGGWGAEAFF.

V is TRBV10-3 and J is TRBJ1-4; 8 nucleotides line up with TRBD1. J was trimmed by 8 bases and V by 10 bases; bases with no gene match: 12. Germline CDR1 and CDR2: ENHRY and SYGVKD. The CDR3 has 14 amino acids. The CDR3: CATKGQASREKLFF. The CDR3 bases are TGTGCCACAAAGGGACAGGCTTCCAGGGAAAAACTGTTTTTT.

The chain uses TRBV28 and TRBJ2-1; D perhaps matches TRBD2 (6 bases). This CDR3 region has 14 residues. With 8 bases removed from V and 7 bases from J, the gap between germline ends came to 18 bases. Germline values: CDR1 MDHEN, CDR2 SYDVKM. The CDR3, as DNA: TGTGCCAGCGGCGGAGGGCGCCCCGTAAATGAGCAGTTCTTC. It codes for CASGGGRPVNEQFF.

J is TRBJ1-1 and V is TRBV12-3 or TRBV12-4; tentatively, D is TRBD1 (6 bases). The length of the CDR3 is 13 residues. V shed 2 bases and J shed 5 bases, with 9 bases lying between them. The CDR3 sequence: CASSLNRATEAFF. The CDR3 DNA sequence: TGTGCCAGCAGTTTAAACAGGGCTACTGAAGCTTTCTTT.

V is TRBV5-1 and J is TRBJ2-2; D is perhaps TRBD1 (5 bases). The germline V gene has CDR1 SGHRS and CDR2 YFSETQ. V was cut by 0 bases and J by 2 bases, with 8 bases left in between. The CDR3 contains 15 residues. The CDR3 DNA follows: TGCGCCAGCAGCTTGGGGGGCAAAAACACCGGGGAGCTGTTTTTT. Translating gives CASSLGGKNTGELFF.

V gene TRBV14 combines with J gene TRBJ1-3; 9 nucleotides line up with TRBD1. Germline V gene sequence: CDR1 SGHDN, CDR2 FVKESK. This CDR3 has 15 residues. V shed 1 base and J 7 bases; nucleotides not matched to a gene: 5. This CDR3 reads CASSQVTGGRNTIYF. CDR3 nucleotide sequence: TGTGCCAGCAGCCAAGTTACAGGGGGCCGGAACACCATATATTTT.

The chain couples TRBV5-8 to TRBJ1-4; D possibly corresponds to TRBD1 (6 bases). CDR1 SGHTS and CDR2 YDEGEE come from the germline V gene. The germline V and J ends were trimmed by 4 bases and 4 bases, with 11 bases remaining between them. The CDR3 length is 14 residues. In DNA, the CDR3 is TGTGCCAGCAGCCTGGACAGTAGTAATGAAAAACTGTTTTTT. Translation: CASSLDSSNEKLFF.

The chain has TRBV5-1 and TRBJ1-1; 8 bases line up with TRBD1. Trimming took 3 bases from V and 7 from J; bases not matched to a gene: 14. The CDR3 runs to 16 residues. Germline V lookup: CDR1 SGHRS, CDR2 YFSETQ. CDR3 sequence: CASSSPDRGRLGEAFF. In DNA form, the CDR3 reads TGCGCCAGCAGCTCGCCCGACAGGGGTCGTTTAGGTGAAGCTTTCTTT. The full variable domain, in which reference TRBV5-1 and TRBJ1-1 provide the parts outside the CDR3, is KAGVTQTPRYLIKTRGQQVTLSCSPISGHRSVSWYQQTPGQGLQFLFEYFSETQRNKGNFPGRFSGRQFSNSRSEMNVSTLELGDSALYLCASSSPDRGRLGEAFFGQGTRLTVV.

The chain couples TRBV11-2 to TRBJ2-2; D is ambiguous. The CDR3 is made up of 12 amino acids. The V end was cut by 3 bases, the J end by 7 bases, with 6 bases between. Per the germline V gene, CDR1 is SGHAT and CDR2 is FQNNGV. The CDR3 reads CASSFPGGELFF. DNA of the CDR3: TGTGCCAGCAGCTTTCCAGGCGGGGAGCTGTTTTTT.

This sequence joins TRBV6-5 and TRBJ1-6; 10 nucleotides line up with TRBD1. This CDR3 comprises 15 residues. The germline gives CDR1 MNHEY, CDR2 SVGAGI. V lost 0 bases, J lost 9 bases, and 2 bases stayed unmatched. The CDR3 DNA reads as TGTGCCAGCAGTTACTCCCGGGACAGGGGTTCACCCCTCCACTTT. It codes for CASSYSRDRGSPLHF.

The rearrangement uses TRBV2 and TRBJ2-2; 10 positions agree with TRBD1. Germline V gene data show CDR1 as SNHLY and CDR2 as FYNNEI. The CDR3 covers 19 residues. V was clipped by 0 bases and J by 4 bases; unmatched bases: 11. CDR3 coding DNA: TGTGCCAGCAGTGAAGCGGGGCCCCCGGACAGGGGGGGCACCGGGGAGCTGTTTTTT. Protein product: CASSEAGPPDRGGTGELFF.

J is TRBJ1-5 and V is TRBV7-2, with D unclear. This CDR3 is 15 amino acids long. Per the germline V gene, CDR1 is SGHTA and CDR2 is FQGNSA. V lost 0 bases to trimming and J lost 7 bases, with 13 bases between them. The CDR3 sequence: CASSLAYIRGQPQHF. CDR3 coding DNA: TGTGCCAGCAGCTTAGCGTATATCCGGGGACAGCCCCAGCATTTT.

The CDR3 region has the DNA TGTGCCAGCAGCCCCGGTGGTCGCATTTTTTCACCCCTCCACTTT. It codes for CASSPGGRIFSPLHF. The V gene is TRBV3-1 (or the pseudogene TRBV3-2), the J gene TRBJ1-6; no reliable D call. Trimming cost V 4 bases and J 9 bases, with 16 bases left between them. Germline V gene sequence: CDR1 LGHDT, CDR2 YNNKEL (reference sequence). The CDR3 spans 15 residues.

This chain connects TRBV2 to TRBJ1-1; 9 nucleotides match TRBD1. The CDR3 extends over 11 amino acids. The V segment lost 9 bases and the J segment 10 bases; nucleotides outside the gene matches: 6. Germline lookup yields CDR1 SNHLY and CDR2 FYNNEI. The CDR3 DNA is TGTGCCAGTTCGGGGACAGGGACAGCTTTCTTT. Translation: CASSGTGTAFF.

Here the CDR3 DNA reads TGCGCCAGCAGCTTCCCCGGGGGGTCTGAAGATACGCAGTATTTT. This encodes CASSFPGGSEDTQYF. The chain combines TRBV5-1 with TRBJ2-3; 7 positions match TRBD2. V lost 2 bases to trimming and J lost 5 bases; unmatched junction nucleotides: 8. The CDR3 is 15 residues long. Looked up from germline, CDR1 is SGHRS and CDR2 is YFSETQ.

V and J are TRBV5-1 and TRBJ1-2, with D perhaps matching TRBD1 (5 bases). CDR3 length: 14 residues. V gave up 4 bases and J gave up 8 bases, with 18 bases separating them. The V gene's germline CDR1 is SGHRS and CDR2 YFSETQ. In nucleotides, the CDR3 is TGCGCCAGCAGCCCCCAGGGTCTTAATTACGGCTACACCTTC. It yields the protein CASSPQGLNYGYTF. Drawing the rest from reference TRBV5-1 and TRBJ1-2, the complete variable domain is KAGVTQTPRYLIKTRGQQVTLSCSPISGHRSVSWYQQTPGQGLQFLFEYFSETQRNKGNFPGRFSGRQFSNSRSEMNVSTLELGDSALYLCASSPQGLNYGYTFGSGTRLTVV.

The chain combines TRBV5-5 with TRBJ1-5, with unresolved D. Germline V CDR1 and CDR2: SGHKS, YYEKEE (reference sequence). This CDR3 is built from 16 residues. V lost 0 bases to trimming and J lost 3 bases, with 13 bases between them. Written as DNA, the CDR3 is TGTGCCAGCAGCTTGGCCCCTGGCGGGATCAATCAGCCCCAGCATTTT. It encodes CASSLAPGGINQPQHF.

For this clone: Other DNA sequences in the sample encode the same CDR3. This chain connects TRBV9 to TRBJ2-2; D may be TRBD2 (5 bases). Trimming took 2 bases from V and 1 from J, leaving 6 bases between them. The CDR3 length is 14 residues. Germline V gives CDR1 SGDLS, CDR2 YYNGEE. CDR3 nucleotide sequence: TGTGCCAGCAGCGTGGGGAGGAACACCGGGGAGCTGTTTTTT. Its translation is CASSVGRNTGELFF.